These 5 T cell receptor beta chains originate from one sample sequenced in a study of tumor-infiltrating lymphocytes in localized non-small cell lung cancer. The protocol was immunoSEQ multiplex PCR, while the TCRdb copy is restricted to in-frame clones and leaves out a portion. This table holds roughly 16,000 clones, roughly three quarters found once. Source material: lung tumor tissue. These receptor sequences come from a human donor with non-small cell lung cancer.

This clone was detected only a few times. The chain joins TRBV19 to TRBJ2-2; maybe TRBD2 (6 bases). V was pared by 4 bases and J by 4 bases, with 16 bases between. The CDR3 is 16 residues long. Germline CDR1 LNHDA, CDR2 SQIVND (reference sequence). The DNA for the CDR3 is TGTGCCAGTAGTAAGGCAACTAGCAGGCGCACCGGGGAGCTGTTTTTT. Its translation: CASSKATSRRTGELFF.

The genes are TRBV29-1 and TRBJ2-2; 9 bases are shared with TRBD2. CDR3 length equals 14 residues. The ends lost 6 bases at V and 5 bases at J; junction bases unmatched: 7. CDR1 is SQVTM, CDR2 ANQGSEA, per germline. The CDR3 protein is CSVRGAGGTGELFF. Here the CDR3 DNA reads TGCAGCGTGAGGGGAGCGGGAGGAACCGGGGAGCTGTTTTTT.

V is TRBV5-5 and J is TRBJ2-7; D unresolved. The germline V gene has CDR1 SGHKS and CDR2 YYEKEE (reference sequence). Trimming took 0 bases from V and 6 from J, leaving 7 bases between them. The CDR3 loop spans 12 amino acids. The chain's CDR3 is CASSLVRGEQYF. The CDR3 DNA follows: TGTGCCAGCAGCTTGGTGAGAGGCGAGCAGTACTTC. Looking up the rest from reference TRBV5-5 and TRBJ2-7 gives the full variable domain: DAGVTQSPTHLIKTRGQQVTLRCSPISGHKSVSWYQQVLGQGPQFIFQYYEKEERGRGNFPDRFSARQFPNYSSELNVNALLLGDSALYLCASSLVRGEQYFGPGTRLTVT.

This clone was recorded only once. The chain links TRBV10-3 to TRBJ1-2, with TRBD1 identical over 9 bases. Per the germline V gene, CDR1 is ENHRY and CDR2 is SYGVKD. CDR3 size: 15 residues. The V gene end was trimmed by 5 bases and the J gene end by 4 bases; junction bases not matched to a gene: 8. In nucleotides, the CDR3 is TGTGCCATCAGTTATGGACAGGGGTTGCTCTATGGCTACACCTTC. It codes for CAISYGQGLLYGYTF.

The chain is built from TRBV27 and TRBJ1-1; no firm D call. The CDR3 has 14 residues. Germline V gives CDR1 MNHEY, CDR2 SMNVEV (reference sequence). V shed 6 bases and J shed 2 bases, with 13 bases lying between them. The CDR3, as DNA: TGTGCCAGCAGCCCAACTAGGGCCAACACTGAAGCTTTCTTT. Its translation is CASSPTRANTEAFF.